The clone carrying this TCR beta chain was counted many times. These data come from a study of low-dose radiotherapy and immunotherapy resistance in tumors. Trimming at V came to 0 bases and at J to 8 bases, leaving 5 bases not matched to a gene. Germline values: CDR1 SGHTA, CDR2 FQGNSA. CDR3 length: 15 residues. Time point of the sample: before trial treatment. cDNA synthesis used a TRAV/TRBV-specific primer set for both chains. With a constant-region primer and a V-primer adapter, TCRs were subjected to around 20 PCR cycles of amplification. In TCRdb, the reads were re-called with MiXCR into one record per CDR3 protein. The data hold about 89,000 distinct CDR3 sequences, with 9.4% observed a single time.

This chain joins TRBV7-2 and TRBJ2-1; 9 bases are a match to TRBD2. This clonotype was obtained from a male donor with prostate cancer. Sequenced here: PBMCs, sampled before treatment. CDR3 DNA sequence: TGTGCCAGCAGCTTAGCTAGCGGGAGCTTCTATGAGCAGTTCTTC. Translation: CASSLASGSFYEQFF.